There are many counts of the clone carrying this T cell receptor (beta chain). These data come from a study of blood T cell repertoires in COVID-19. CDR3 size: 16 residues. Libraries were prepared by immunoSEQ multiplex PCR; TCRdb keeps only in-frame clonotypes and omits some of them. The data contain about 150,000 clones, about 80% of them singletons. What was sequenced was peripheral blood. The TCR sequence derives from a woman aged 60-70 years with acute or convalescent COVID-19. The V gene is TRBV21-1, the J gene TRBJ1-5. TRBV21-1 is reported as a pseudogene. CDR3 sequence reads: CASSGTLCWGLQPQHF. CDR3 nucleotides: TGTGCCAGCAGCGGCACTTTGTGTTGGGGACTTCAGCCCCAGCATTTT.